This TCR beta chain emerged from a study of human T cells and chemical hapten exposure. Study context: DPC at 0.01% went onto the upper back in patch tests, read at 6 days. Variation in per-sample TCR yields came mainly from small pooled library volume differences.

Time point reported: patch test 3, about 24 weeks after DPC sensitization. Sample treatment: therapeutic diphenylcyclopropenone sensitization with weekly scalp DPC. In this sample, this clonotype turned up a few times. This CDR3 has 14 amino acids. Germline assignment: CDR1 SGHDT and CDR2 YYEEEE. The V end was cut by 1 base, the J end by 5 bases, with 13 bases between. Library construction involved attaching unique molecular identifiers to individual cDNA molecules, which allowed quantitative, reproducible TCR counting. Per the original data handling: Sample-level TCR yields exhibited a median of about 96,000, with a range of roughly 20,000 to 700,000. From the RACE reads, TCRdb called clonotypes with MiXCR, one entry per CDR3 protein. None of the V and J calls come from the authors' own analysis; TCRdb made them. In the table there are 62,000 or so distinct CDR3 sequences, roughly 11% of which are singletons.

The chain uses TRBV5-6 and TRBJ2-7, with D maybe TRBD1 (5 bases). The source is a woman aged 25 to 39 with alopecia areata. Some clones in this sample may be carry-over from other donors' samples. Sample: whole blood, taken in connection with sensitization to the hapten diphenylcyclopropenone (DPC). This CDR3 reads CASSLPGASHEQYF. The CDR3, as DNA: TGTGCCAGCAGCTTGCCTGGGGCTTCCCACGAGCAGTACTTC.